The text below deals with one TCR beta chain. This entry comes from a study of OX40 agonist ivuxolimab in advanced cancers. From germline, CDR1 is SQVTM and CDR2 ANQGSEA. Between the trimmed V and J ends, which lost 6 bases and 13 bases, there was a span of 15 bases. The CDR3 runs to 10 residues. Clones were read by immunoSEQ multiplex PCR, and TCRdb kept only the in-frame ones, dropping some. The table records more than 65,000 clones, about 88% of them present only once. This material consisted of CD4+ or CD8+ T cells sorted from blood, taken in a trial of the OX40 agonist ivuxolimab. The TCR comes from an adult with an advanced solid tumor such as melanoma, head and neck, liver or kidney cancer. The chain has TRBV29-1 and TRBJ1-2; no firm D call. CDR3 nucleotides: TGCAGCGTCGCTGACCTGGCTCGCACCTTC. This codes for CSVADLARTF.